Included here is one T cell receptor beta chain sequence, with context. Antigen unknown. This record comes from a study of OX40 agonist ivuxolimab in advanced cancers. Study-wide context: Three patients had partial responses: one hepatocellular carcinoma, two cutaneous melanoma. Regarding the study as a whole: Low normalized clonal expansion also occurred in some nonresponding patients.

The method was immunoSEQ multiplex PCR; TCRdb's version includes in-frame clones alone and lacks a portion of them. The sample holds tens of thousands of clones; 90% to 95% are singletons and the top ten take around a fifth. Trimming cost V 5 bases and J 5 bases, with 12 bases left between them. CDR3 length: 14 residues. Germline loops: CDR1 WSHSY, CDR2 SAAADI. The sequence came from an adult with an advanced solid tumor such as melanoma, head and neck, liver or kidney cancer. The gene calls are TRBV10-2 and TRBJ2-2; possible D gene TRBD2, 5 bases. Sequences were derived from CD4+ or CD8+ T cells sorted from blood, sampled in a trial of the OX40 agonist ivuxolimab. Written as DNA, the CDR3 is TGCGCCAGCAGTCCCCGGGGTACTACCGGGGAGCTGTTTTTT. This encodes CASSPRGTTGELFF.